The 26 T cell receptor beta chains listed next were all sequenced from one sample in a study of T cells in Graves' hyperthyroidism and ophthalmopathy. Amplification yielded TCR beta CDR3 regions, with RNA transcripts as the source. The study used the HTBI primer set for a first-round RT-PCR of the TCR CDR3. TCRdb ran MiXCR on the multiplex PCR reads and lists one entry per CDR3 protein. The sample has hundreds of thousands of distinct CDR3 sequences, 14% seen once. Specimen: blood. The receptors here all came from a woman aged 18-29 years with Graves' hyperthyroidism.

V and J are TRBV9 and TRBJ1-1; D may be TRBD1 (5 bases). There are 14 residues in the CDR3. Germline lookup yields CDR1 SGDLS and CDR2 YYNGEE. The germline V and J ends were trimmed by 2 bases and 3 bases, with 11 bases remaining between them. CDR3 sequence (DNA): TGTGCCAGCAGCGTTATATCGGGGGACACTGAAGCTTTCTTT. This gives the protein CASSVISGDTEAFF.

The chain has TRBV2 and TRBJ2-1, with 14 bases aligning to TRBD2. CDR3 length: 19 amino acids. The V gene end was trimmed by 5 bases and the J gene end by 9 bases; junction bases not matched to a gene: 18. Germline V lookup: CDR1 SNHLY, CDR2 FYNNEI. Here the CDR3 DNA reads TGTGCCAGCAGTTTTTCGCCCGGGCGGGGACTAGCGGGAGAAGGTGAGCAGTTCTTC. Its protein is CASSFSPGRGLAGEGEQFF.

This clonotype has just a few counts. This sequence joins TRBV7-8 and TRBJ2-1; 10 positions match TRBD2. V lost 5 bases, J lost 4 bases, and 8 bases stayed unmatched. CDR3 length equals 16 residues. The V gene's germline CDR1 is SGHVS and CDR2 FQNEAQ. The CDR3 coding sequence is TGTGCCAGCAGCGTAGGGGGACTAGCGCAGTACAATGAGCAGTTCTTC. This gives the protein CASSVGGLAQYNEQFF.

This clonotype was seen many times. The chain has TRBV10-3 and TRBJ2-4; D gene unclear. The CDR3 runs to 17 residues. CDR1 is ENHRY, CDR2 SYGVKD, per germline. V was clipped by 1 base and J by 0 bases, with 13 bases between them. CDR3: CAISEFAGPLAKNIQYF. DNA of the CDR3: TGTGCCATCAGTGAGTTCGCCGGTCCACTAGCCAAAAACATTCAGTACTTC.

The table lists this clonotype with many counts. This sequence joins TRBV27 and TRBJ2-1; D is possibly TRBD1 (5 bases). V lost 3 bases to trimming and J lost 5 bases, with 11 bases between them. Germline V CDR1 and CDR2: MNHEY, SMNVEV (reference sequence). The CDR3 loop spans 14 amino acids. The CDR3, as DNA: TGTGCCAGCAGTTTTCTACAGGCTCACAATGAGCAGTTCTTC. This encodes CASSFLQAHNEQFF.

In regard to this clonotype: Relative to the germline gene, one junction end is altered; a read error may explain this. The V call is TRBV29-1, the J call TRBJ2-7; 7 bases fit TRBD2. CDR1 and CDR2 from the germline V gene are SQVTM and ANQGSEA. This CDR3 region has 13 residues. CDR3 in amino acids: CSARSGQSYERYF. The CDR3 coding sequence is TGCAGCGCCCGTAGCGGGCAGTCCTACGAGCGGTACTTC.

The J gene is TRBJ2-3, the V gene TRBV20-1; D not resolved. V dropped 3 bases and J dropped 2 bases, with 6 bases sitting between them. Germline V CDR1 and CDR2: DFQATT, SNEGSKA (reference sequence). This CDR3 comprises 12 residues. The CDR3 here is CSASFYTDTQYF. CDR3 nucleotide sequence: TGCAGTGCTAGTTTCTACACAGATACGCAGTATTTT.

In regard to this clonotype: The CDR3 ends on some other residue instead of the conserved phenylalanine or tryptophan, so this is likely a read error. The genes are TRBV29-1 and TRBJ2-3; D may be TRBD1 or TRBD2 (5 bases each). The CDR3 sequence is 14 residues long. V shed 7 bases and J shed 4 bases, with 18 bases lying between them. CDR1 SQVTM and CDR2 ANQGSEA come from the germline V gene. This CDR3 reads CSAGRGPEPDTQYS. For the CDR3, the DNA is TGCAGCGCCGGCCGGGGCCCCGAACCAGATACGCAGTATTCT.

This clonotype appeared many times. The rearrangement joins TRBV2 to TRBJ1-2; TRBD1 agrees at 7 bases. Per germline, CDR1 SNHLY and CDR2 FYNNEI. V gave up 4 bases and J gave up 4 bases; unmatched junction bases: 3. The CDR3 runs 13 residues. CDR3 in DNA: TGTGCCAGCAGTGTTGGGACAGCCTATGGCTACACCTTC. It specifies CASSVGTAYGYTF.

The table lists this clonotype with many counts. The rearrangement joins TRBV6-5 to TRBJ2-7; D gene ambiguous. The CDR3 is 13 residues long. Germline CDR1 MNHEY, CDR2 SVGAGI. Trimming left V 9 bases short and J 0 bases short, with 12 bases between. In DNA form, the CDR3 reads TGTGCCAGAAATACGCTTAGCTCCTACGAGCAGTACTTC. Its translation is CARNTLSSYEQYF.

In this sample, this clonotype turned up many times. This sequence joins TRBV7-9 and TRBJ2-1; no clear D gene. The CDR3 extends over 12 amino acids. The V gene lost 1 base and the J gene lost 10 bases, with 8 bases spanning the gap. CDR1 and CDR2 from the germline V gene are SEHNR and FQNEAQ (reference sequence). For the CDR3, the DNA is TGTGCCAGCAGCTTAGGGGCCGGGGAGCAGTTCTTC. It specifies CASSLGAGEQFF.

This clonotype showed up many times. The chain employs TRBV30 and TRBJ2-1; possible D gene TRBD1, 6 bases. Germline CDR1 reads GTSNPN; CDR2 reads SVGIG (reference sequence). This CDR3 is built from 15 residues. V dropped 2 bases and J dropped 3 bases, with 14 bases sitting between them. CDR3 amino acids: CAWSPMDSYYNEQFF. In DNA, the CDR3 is TGTGCCTGGAGTCCCATGGACAGCTACTACAATGAGCAGTTCTTC.

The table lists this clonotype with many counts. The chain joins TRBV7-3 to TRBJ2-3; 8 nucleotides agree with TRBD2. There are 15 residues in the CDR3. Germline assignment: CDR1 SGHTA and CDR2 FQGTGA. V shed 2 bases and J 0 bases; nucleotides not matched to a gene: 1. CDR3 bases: TGTGCCAGCAGCTTACGGGGGGGAAGCACAGATACGCAGTATTTT. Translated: CASSLRGGSTDTQYF.

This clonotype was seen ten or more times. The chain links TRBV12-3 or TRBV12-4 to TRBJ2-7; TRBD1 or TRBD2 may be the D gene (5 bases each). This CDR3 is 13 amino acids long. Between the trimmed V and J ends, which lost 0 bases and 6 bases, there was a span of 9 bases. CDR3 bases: TGTGCCAGCAGTTTAGCGGTGAGGGGCGAGCAGTACTTC. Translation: CASSLAVRGEQYF.

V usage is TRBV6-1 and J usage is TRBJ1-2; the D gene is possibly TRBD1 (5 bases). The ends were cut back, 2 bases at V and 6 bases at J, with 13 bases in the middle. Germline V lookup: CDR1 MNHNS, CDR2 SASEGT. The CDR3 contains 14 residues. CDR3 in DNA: TGTGCCAGCAGTGAATGGGGGACTGTCGATGGCTACACCTTC. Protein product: CASSEWGTVDGYTF.

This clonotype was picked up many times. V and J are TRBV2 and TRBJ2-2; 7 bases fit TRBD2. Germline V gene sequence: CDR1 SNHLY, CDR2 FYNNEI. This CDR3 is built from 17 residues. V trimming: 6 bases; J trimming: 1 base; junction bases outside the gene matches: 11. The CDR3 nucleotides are TGTGCCAGCAGGCGGGAGTGGGACCCATGGAACACCGGGGAGCTGTTTTTT. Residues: CASRREWDPWNTGELFF. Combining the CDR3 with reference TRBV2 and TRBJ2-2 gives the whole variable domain EPEVTQTPSHQVTQMGQEVILRCVPISNHLYFYWYRQILGQKVEFLVSFYNNEISEKSEIFDDQFSVERPDGSNFTLKIRSTKLEDSAMYFCASRREWDPWNTGELFFGEGSRLTVL.

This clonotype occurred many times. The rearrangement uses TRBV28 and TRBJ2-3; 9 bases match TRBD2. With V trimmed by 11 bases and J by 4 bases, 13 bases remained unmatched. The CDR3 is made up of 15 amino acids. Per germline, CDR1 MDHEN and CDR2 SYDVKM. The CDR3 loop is CAAHSGSVLADTQYF. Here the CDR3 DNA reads TGTGCCGCGCATAGCGGGAGTGTGTTGGCAGATACGCAGTATTTT.

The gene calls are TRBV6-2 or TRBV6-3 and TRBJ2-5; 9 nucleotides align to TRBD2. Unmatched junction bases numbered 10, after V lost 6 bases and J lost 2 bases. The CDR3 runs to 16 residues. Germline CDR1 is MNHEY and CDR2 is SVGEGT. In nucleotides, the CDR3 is TGTGCCAGCAGCTCGCTAGCGGGGAGGATGCAAGAGACCCAGTACTTC. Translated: CASSSLAGRMQETQYF.

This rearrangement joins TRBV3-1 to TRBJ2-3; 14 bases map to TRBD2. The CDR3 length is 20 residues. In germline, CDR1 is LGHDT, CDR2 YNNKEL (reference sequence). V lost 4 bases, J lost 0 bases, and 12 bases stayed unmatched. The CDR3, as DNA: TGTGCCAGCAGCCGGGGGACTAGCGGGAGCAGAAGAGAGAGCACAGATACGCAGTATTTT. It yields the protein CASSRGTSGSRRESTDTQYF.

CDR3: CASSYWQGLNTEAFF. The CDR3 DNA reads as TGTGCCAGCAGTTACTGGCAGGGCCTAAACACTGAAGCTTTCTTT. This chain connects TRBV6-2 or TRBV6-3 to TRBJ1-1, with D perhaps matching TRBD1 (5 bases). The CDR3 has 15 amino acids. Looked up from germline, CDR1 is MNHEY and CDR2 is SVGEGT. The V end was cut by 1 base, the J end by 2 bases, with 11 bases between.

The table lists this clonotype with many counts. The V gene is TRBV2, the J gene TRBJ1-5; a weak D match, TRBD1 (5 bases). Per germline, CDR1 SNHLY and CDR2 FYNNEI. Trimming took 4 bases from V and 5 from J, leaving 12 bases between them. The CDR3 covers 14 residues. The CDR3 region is CASSGGGADQPQHF. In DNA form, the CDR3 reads TGTGCCAGCAGTGGTGGGGGAGCCGATCAGCCCCAGCATTTT.

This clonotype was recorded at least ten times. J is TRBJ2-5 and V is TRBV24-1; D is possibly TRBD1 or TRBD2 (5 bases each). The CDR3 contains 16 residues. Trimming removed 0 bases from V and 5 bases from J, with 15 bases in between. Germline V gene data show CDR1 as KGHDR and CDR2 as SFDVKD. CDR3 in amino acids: CATSDLLDQGAETQYF. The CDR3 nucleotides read TGTGCCACCAGTGATTTGCTAGACCAGGGAGCGGAGACCCAGTACTTC.

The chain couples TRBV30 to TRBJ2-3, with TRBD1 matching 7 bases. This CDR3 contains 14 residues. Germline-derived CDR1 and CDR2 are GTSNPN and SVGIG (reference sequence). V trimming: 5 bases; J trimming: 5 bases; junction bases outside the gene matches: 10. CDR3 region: CAWEVRGRGDTQYF. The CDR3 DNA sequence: TGTGCCTGGGAGGTGAGGGGGCGCGGAGATACGCAGTATTTT.

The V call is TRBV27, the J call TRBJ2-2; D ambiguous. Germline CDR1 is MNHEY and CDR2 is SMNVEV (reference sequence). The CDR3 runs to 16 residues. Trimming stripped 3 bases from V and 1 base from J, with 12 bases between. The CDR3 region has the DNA TGTGCCAGCAGTTTTGTTAGACTGAGGAACACCGGGGAGCTGTTTTTT. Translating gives CASSFVRLRNTGELFF.

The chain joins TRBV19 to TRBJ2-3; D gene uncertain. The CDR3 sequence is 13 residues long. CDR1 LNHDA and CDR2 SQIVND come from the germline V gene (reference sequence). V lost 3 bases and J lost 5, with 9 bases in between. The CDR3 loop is CASSIIPGDTQYF. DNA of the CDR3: TGTGCCAGTAGTATCATCCCGGGAGATACGCAGTATTTT.

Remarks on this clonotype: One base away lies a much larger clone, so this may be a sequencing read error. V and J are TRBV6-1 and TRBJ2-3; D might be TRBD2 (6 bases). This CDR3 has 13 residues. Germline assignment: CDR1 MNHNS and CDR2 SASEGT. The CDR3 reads CANSRVPRDTRYF. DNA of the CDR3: TGTGCCAACTCGAGGGTTCCGCGGGATACGCGGTATTTT.